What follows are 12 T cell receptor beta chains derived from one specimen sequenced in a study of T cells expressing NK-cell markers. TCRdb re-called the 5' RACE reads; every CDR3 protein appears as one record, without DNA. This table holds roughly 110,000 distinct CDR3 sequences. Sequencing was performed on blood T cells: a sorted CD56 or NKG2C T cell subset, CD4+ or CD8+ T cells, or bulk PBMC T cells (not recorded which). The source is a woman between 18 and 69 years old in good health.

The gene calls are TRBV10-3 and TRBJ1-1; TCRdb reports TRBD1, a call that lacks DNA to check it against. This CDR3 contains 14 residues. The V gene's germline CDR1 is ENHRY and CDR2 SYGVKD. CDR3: CAISERGEDTEAFF.

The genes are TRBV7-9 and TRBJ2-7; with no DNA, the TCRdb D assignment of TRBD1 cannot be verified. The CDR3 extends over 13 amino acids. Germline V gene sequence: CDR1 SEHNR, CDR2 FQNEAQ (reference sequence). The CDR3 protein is CASSLYRDYEQYF.

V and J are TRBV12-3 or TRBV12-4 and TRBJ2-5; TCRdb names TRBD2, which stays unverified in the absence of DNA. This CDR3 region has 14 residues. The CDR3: CASSRGGSQETQYF.

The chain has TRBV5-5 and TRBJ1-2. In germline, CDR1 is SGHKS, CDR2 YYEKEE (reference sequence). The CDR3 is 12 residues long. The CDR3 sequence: CASRNINYGYTF. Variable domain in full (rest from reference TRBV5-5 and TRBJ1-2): DAGVTQSPTHLIKTRGQQVTLRCSPISGHKSVSWYQQVLGQGPQFIFQYYEKEERGRGNFPDRFSARQFPNYSSELNVNALLLGDSALYLCASRNINYGYTFGSGTRLTVV.

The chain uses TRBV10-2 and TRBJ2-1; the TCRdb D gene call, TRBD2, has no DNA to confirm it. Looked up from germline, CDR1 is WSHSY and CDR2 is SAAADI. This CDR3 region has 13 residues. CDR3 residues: CASSKGGRNEQFF.

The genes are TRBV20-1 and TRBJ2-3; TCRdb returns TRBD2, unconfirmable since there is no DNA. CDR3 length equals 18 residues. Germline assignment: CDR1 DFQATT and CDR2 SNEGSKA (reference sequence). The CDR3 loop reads CSAREPGLGEWATNTQYF.

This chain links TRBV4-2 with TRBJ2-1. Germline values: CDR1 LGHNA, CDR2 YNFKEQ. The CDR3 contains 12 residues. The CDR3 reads CASSQGVDEQFF.

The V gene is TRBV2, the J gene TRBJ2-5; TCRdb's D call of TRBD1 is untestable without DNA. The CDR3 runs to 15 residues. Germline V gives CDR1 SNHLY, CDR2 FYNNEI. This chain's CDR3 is CASSGPLMEGETQYF.

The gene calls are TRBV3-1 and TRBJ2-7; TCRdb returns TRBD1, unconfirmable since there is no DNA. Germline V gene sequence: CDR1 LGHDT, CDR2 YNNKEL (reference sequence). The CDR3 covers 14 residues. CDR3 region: CASSPQVASYEQYF.

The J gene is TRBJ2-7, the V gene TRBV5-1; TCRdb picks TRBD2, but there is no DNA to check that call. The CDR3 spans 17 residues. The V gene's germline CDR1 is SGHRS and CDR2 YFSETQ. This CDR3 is CASSPPTSGDKPYEQYF.

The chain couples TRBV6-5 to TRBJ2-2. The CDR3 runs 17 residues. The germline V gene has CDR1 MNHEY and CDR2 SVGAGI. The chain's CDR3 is CASSYSWNLGLSGELFF.

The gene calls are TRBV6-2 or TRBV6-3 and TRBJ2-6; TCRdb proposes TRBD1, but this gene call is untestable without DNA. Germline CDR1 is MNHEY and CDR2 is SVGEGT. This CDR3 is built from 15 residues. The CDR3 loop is CASSPDGSGANVLTF.